The 9 T cell receptor beta chains given below trace back to one sample, sequenced in a study of T cell repertoires in ileal Crohn's disease. Using immunoSEQ multiplex PCR, the repertoire was profiled, and TCRdb retains in-frame clones only, with some absent. The table lists several thousand clones, 81% of them singletons. Sequencing was performed on ileal tissue. The origin of the receptors is an adult with Crohn's disease.

The chain couples TRBV18 to TRBJ2-7; 9 bases line up with TRBD2. The CDR3 contains 16 residues. V shed 6 bases, J shed 7 bases, and the junction held 16 bases outside the gene matches. Germline assignment: CDR1 KGHSH and CDR2 LQKENI. The CDR3 DNA follows: TGTGCCAGCTCCCCTGCGGCGGGGGGGACTGGAGTGGAGCAGTACTTC. Amino acids: CASSPAAGGTGVEQYF.

The rearrangement uses TRBV7-2 and TRBJ1-1, with TRBD1 matching 9 bases. This CDR3 has 17 residues. The germline V gene encodes CDR1 SGHTA and CDR2 FQGNSA. The V gene end was trimmed by 2 bases and the J gene end by 4 bases; junction bases not matched to a gene: 11. The CDR3: CASSLRGVGQGSTEAFF. The CDR3 nucleotides are TGTGCCAGCAGCTTAAGGGGGGTGGGACAGGGCTCCACTGAAGCTTTCTTT.

This clone has only one observation. This chain joins TRBV7-2 and TRBJ1-1, with unresolved D. Trimming stripped 5 bases from V and 3 bases from J, with 10 bases between. Germline V gene data show CDR1 as SGHTA and CDR2 as FQGNSA. The CDR3 consists of 13 residues. CDR3 residues: CASSPQRYTEAFF. DNA of the CDR3: TGTGCCAGCAGCCCCCAGCGGTACACTGAAGCTTTCTTT.

This clone has a handful of counts. The V gene is TRBV4-3, the J gene TRBJ1-2; D gene uncertain. Germline V gene data show CDR1 as LGHNA and CDR2 as YSLEER. This CDR3 is built from 14 residues. Trimming left V 0 bases short and J 8 bases short, with 13 bases between. The CDR3 loop is CASSQEADFLGYTF. The CDR3 DNA follows: TGCGCCAGCAGCCAAGAAGCCGACTTTTTGGGCTACACCTTC.

The chain combines TRBV7-8 with TRBJ2-1; D not resolved. V gave up 5 bases and J gave up 0 bases, with 11 bases separating them. The CDR3 extends over 15 amino acids. CDR1 is SGHVS and CDR2 is FQNEAQ in the germline V gene. CDR3 loop: CASSPRSPSYNEQFF. CDR3 DNA: TGTGCCAGCAGCCCCCGGAGTCCCTCCTACAATGAGCAGTTCTTC. Using reference TRBV7-8 and TRBJ2-1 for the parts outside the CDR3, the full variable domain is GAGVSQSPRYKVAKRGQDVALRCDPISGHVSLFWYQQALGQGPEFLTYFQNEAQLDKSGLPSDRFFAERPEGSVSTLKIQRTQQEDSAVYLCASSPRSPSYNEQFFGPGTRLTVL.

In nucleotides, the CDR3 is TGTGCCAGCAGCTTCTGGGACAGGGGGTCCCACGAGCAGTACTTC. This encodes CASSFWDRGSHEQYF. The J gene is TRBJ2-7, the V gene TRBV5-5; the match to TRBD1 covers 11 bases. Losses at the gene ends were 2 bases for V and 5 bases for J; bases not matched to a gene: 6. CDR1 and CDR2 from the germline V gene are SGHKS and YYEKEE (reference sequence). This CDR3 has 15 amino acids.

The CDR3 DNA reads as TGTGCCAGCAGCTTAGACAAGGGGCAGCCCCAGCATTTT. Its protein product is CASSLDKGQPQHF. V usage is TRBV7-8 and J usage is TRBJ1-5; a weak D match, TRBD1 (5 bases). This CDR3 contains 13 residues. CDR1 SGHVS and CDR2 FQNEAQ come from the germline V gene. With 1 base removed from V and 7 bases from J, the gap between germline ends came to 8 bases.

This chain connects TRBV5-5 to TRBJ2-7, with 7 bases identical to TRBD1. CDR1 is SGHKS and CDR2 is YYEKEE in the germline V gene (reference sequence). The V gene end was trimmed by 0 bases and the J gene end by 2 bases; junction bases not matched to a gene: 5. The CDR3 has 15 residues. This chain's CDR3 is CASSLVATGPYEQYF. The CDR3 bases are TGTGCCAGCAGCTTGGTGGCGACAGGGCCCTACGAGCAGTACTTC.

This sequence joins TRBV11-2 and TRBJ2-5, with a tentative D call TRBD2 (6 bases). Germline loops: CDR1 SGHAT, CDR2 FQNNGV. The length of the CDR3 is 14 residues. V lost 5 bases and J lost 5, with 15 bases in between. CDR3 nucleotides: TGTGCCAGCAGCCGGTCTGCTAGCGTGGAGACCCAGTACTTC. This encodes CASSRSASVETQYF.